The entry below describes one T cell receptor (beta chain). What it binds is not known. Some clones are missing from TCRdb's copy, which holds only in-frame ones; the method was immunoSEQ multiplex PCR. The sample shows tens of thousands of clones, about 86% of them seen only once. This CDR3 has 14 amino acids. Losses at the gene ends were 6 bases for V and 9 bases for J; bases not matched to a gene: 5. Germline V gene sequence: CDR1 MNHEY, CDR2 SVGAGI. This specimen belongs to a study of T cell responses to AZD1222 COVID-19 vaccine. Study results and caveats: Vaccine-related CD4 TCRs covered spike, predominating at 160-218 and 743-854.

This receptor was taken from an adult who received the AZD1222 COVID-19 vaccine. Specimen: peripheral blood, collected 28 days after the second AZD1222 dose. The V gene is TRBV6-5, the J gene TRBJ1-6; 10 bases are shared with TRBD1. The CDR3 DNA follows: TGTGCCAGCAGCCCGGGACAGGGGATTTCACCCCTCCACTTT. It encodes CASSPGQGISPLHF.